The clone carrying this T cell receptor (beta chain) was seen only a few times. Its antigen remains unknown. The authors prepared the TCRbeta library with unique molecular identifiers. One entry per CDR3 protein, called by TCRdb with MiXCR from the PCR reads. The sample has 250,000 to 400,000 distinct CDR3 sequences, approximately 23% seen once. The data were obtained in a study of T-cell reconstitution after alpha-beta-depleted transplantation in children. Overall study results and limits: There were reportedly several hundred expanded graft clones from which alpha-beta T cells came about two months after transplant. Day-60 TCRbeta diversity that was high in some patients was derived from surviving recipient T cells and thymic progenitors.

V was pared by 1 base and J by 0 bases, with 11 bases between. There are 16 residues in the CDR3. CDR1 and CDR2 (germline): SGHVS, FQNEAQ. The sample consisted of PBMCs, mostly from graft donor cells, taken 180 days after TCRalphabeta/CD19-depleted stem cell transplant. This chain uses TRBV7-8 with TRBJ2-3; D not resolved. The sequence was collected from a male patient younger than 18 who had a stem cell transplant for acute lymphoblastic leukemia, so the T cells may come from the graft donor. The CDR3 DNA reads as TGTGCCAGCAGCTTAGTAACGGAGACTAGCACAGATACGCAGTATTTT. It specifies CASSLVTETSTDTQYF.